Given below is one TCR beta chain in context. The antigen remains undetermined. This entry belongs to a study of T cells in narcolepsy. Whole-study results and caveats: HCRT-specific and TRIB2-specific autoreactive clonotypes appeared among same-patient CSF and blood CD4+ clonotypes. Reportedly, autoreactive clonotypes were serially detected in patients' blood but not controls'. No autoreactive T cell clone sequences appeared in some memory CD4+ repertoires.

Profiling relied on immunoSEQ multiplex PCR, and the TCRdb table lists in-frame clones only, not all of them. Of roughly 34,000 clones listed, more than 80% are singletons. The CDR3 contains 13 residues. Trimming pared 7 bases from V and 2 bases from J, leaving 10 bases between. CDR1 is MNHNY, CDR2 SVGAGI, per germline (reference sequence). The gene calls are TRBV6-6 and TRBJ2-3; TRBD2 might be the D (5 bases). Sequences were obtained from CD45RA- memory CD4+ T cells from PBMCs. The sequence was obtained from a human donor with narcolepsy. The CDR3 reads CASTDSYTDTQYF. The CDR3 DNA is TGTGCCAGCACGGACTCGTACACAGATACGCAGTATTTT.